Listed here is a single T cell receptor beta chain. V lost 5 bases to trimming and J lost 1 base, with 8 bases between them. The CDR3 consists of 13 residues. Germline V lookup: CDR1 GTSNPN, CDR2 SVGIG (reference sequence). The sample originates from a study of blood T cell repertoires in COVID-19. This table comes from immunoSEQ multiplex PCR, and its TCRdb copy is limited to in-frame clones, with some not included. Of some 120,000 clones listed, about nine tenths are singletons. The chain employs TRBV30 and TRBJ2-2; maybe TRBD2 (5 bases). Sequencing was carried out using peripheral blood. The TCR originated in a middle-aged man with active COVID-19. DNA for the CDR3: TGTGCCTGGCCGGACTGGAACACCGGGGAGCTGTTTTTT. This codes for CAWPDWNTGELFF.